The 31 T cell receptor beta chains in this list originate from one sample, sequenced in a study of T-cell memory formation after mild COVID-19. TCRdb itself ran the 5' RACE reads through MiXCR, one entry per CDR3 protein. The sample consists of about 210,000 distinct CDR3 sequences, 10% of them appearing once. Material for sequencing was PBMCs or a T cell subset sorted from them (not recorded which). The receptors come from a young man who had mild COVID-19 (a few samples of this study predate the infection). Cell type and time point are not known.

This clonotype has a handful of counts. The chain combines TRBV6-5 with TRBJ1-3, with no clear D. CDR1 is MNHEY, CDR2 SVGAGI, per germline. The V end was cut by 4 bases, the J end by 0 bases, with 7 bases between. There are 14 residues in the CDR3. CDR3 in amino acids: CASSFRSSGNTIYF. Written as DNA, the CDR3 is TGTGCCAGCAGTTTTCGGAGCTCTGGAAACACCATATATTTT.

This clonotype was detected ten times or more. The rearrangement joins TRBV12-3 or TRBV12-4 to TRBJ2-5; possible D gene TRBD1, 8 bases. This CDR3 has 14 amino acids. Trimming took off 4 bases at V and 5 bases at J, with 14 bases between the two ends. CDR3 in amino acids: CASSSQGGLETQYF. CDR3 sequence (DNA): TGTGCCAGCAGTTCACAGGGGGGGCTGGAGACCCAGTACTTC.

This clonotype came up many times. The CDR3 reads CASSVDRFYEQYF. The DNA for the CDR3 is TGCGCCAGCAGCGTGGACAGGTTCTACGAGCAGTACTTC. The chain couples TRBV5-1 to TRBJ2-7, with TRBD1 matching over 7 bases. CDR1 and CDR2 (germline): SGHRS, YFSETQ. The junction had 4 bases not matched to a gene; V was cut back by 4 bases and J by 3 bases. CDR3 length equals 13 residues.

Here the CDR3 DNA reads TGTGCCAGCAGTTCTCAGGGGGCTGCTGAAGCTTTCTTT. Its translation is CASSSQGAAEAFF. This chain connects TRBV7-9 to TRBJ1-1; 8 bases are shared with TRBD1. V was clipped by 6 bases and J by 6 bases; unmatched bases: 6. Germline CDR1 and CDR2: SEHNR and FQNEAQ (reference sequence). CDR3 length equals 13 residues. The full variable domain, completed using reference TRBV7-9 and TRBJ1-1, is DTGVSQNPRHKITKRGQNVTFRCDPISEHNRLYWYRQTLGQGPEFLTYFQNEAQLEKSRLLSDRFSAERPKGSFSTLEIQRTEQGDSAMYLCASSSQGAAEAFFGQGTRLTVV.

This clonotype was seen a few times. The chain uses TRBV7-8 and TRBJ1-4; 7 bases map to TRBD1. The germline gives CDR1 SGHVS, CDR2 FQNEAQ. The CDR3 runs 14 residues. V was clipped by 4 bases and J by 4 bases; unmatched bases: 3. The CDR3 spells CASSYRGYNEKLFF. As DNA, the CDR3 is TGTGCCAGCAGCTACAGGGGTTATAATGAAAAACTGTTTTTT. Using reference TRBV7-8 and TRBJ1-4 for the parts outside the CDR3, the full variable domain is GAGVSQSPRYKVAKRGQDVALRCDPISGHVSLFWYQQALGQGPEFLTYFQNEAQLDKSGLPSDRFFAERPEGSVSTLKIQRTQQEDSAVYLCASSYRGYNEKLFFGSGTQLSVL.

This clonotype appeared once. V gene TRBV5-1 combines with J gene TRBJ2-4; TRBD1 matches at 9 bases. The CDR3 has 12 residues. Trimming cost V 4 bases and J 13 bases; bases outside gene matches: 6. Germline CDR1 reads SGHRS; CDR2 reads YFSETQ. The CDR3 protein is CASSRTGQGQYF. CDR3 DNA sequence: TGCGCCAGCAGCCGAACGGGACAGGGCCAGTACTTC.

The CDR3 region has the DNA TGTGCCATCAGTGGGGCGGACAGGGGGCAAGAGACCCAGTACTTC. Protein sequence: CAISGADRGQETQYF. The rearrangement uses TRBV10-3 and TRBJ2-5; 10 positions agree with TRBD1. Germline V lookup: CDR1 ENHRY, CDR2 SYGVKD. The V gene end was trimmed by 4 bases and the J gene end by 2 bases; junction bases not matched to a gene: 4. The CDR3 extends over 15 amino acids.

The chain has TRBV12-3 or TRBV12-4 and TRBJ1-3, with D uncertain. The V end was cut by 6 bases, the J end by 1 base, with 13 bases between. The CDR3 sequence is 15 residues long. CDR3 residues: CASSPQSGSGNTIYF. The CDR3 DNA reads TGTGCCAGCAGCCCGCAAAGCGGTTCTGGAAACACCATATATTTT.

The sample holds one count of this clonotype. Here the CDR3 reads CASSVDPGNYGYTF. The CDR3 nucleotides are TGTGCCAGCAGCGTAGATCCAGGGAACTATGGCTACACCTTC. The chain is built from TRBV9 and TRBJ1-2; tentative D call: TRBD1 (5 bases). Trimming removed 0 bases from V and 2 bases from J, with 8 bases in between. This CDR3 has 14 amino acids. Germline CDR1 is SGDLS and CDR2 is YYNGEE. The full variable domain, completed using reference TRBV9 and TRBJ1-2, is DSGVTQTPKHLITATGQRVTLRCSPRSGDLSVYWYQQSLDQGLQFLIQYYNGEERAKGNILERFSAQQFPDLHSELNLSSLELGDSALYFCASSVDPGNYGYTFGSGTRLTVV.

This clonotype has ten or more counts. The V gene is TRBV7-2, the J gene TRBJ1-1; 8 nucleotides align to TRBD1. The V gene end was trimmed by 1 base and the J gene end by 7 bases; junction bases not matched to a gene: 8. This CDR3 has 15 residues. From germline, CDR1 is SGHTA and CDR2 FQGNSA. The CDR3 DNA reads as TGTGCCAGCAGCTTAGGTCCCCGGGACAGGATTGAAGCTTTCTTT. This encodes CASSLGPRDRIEAFF. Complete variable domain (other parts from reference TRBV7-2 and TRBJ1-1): GAGVSQSPSNKVTEKGKDVELRCDPISGHTALYWYRQSLGQGLEFLIYFQGNSAPDKSGLPSDRFSAERTGGSVSTLTIQRTQQEDSAVYLCASSLGPRDRIEAFFGQGTRLTVV.

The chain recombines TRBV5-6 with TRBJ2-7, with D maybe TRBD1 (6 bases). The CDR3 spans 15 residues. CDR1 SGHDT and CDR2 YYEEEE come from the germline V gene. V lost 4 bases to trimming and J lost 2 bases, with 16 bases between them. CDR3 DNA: TGTGCCAGCAGCATCACAGGGTACTCACCCTACGAGCAGTACGTC. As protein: CASSITGYSPYEQYV.

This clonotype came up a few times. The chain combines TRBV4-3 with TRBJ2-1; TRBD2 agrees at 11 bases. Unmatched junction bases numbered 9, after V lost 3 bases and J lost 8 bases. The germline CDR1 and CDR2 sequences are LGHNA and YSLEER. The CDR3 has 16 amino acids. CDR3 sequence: CASSHLLAGGVDEQFF. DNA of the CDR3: TGCGCCAGCAGCCACCTTCTAGCGGGGGGCGTCGATGAGCAGTTCTTC.

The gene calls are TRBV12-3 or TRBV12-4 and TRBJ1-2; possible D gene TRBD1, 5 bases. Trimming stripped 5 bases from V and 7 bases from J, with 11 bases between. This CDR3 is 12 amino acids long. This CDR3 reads CASSEQGIGYTF. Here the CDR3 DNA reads TGTGCCAGCAGTGAGCAGGGTATTGGCTACACCTTC.

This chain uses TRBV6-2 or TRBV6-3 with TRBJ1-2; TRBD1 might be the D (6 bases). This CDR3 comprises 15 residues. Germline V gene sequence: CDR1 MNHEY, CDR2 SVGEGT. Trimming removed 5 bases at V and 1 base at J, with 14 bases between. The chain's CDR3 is CASSRGQRLNYGYTF. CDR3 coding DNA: TGTGCCAGCAGTCGCGGACAGAGACTTAACTATGGCTACACCTTC.

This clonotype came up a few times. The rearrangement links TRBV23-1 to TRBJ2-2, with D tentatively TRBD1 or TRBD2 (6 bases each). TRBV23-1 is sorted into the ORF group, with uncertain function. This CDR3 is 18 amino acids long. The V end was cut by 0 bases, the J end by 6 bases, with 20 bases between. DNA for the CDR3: TGCGCCAGCAGTCAATCGGCTCTTTGGGGGGACATAGCCGGGGAGCTGTTTTTT. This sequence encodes CASSQSALWGDIAGELFF.

CDR3 sequence reads: CASTKDRLAYNEQFF. CDR3 nucleotide sequence: TGTGCCAGCACCAAGGACAGGTTGGCCTACAATGAGCAGTTCTTC. The rearrangement links TRBV6-2 or TRBV6-3 to TRBJ2-1; 7 bases are shared with TRBD1. Trimming took 7 bases from V and 2 from J; bases not matched to a gene: 8. There are 15 residues in the CDR3. From germline, CDR1 is MNHEY and CDR2 SVGEGT.

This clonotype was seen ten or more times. The CDR3 nucleotides read TGTGCCAGCAGCCCGGGGTCTGGGGAGACCCAGTACTTC. Residues: CASSPGSGETQYF. This rearrangement joins TRBV7-6 to TRBJ2-5, with D possibly TRBD2 on 5 matching bases. Looked up from germline, CDR1 is SGHVS and CDR2 is FNYEAQ. The CDR3 contains 13 residues. Trimming took 5 bases from V and 5 from J, leaving 12 bases between them.

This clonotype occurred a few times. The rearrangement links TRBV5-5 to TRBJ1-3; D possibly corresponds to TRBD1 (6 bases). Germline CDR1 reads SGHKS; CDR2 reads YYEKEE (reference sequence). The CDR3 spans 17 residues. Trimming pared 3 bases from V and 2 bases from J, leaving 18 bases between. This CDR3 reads CASSSNTGQIPGNTIYF. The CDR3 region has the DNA TGTGCCAGCAGCTCTAATACCGGACAGATCCCTGGAAACACCATATATTTT.

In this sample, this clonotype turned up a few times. The CDR3, as DNA: TGTGCCAGCAGCTTAACGCTGAAACTAGCGGGGAGCACAGATACGCAGTATTTT. Translating gives CASSLTLKLAGSTDTQYF. The chain joins TRBV7-3 to TRBJ2-3, with 10 bases matching TRBD2. This CDR3 spans 18 amino acids. Germline values: CDR1 SGHTA, CDR2 FQGTGA. V shed 0 bases, J shed 0 bases, and the junction held 6 bases outside the gene matches. The entire variable domain, with the rest obtained from reference TRBV7-3 and TRBJ2-3, is as follows: GAGVSQTPSNKVTEKGKYVELRCDPISGHTALYWYRQSLGQGPEFLIYFQGTGAADDSGLPNDRFFAVRPEGSVSTLKIQRTERGDSAVYLCASSLTLKLAGSTDTQYFGPGTRLTVL.

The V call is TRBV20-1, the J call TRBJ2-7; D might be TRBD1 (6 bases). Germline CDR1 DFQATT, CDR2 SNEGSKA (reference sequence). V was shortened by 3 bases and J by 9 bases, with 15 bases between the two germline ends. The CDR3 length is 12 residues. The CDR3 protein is CSASQAGVLQYV. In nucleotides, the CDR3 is TGCAGTGCTAGTCAGGCAGGGGTTTTGCAGTACGTC.

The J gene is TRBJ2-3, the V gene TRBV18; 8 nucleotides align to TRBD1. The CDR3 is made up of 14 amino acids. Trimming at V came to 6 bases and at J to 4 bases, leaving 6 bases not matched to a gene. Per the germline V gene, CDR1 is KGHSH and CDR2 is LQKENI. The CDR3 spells CASSSDRGPDTQYF. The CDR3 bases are TGTGCCAGCTCGTCCGACAGGGGCCCAGATACGCAGTATTTT.

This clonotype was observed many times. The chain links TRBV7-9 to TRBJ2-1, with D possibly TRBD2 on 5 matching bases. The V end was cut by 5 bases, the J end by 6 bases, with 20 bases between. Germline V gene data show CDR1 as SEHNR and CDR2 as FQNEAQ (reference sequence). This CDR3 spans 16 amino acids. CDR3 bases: TGTGCCAGCAGCCCCATCGGGGTCCTCCGGCCCAATGAGCAGTTCTTC. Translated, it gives CASSPIGVLRPNEQFF.

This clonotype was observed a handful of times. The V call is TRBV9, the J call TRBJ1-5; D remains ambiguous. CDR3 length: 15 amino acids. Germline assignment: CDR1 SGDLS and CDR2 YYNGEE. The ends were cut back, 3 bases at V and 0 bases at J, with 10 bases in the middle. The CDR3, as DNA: TGTGCCAGCAGCGCGGACGGATTTAGCAATCAGCCCCAGCATTTT. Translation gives CASSADGFSNQPQHF.

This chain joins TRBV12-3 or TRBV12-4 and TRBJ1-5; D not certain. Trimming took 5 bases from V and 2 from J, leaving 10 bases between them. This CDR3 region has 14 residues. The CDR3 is CASSVMLGNQPQHF. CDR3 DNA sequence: TGTGCCAGCAGTGTGATGTTGGGCAATCAGCCCCAGCATTTT.

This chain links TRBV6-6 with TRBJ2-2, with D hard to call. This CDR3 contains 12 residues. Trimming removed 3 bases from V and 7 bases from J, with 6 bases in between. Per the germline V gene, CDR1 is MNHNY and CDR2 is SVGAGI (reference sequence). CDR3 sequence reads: CASSYYGGELFF. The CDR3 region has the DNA TGTGCCAGCAGTTATTACGGCGGGGAGCTGTTTTTT.

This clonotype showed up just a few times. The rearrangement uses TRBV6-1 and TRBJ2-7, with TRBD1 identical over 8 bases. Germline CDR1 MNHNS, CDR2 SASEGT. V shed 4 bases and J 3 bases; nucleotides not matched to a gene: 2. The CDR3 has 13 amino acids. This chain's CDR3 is CASSAGTGYEQYV. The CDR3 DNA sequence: TGTGCCAGCAGTGCCGGGACAGGCTACGAGCAGTACGTC.

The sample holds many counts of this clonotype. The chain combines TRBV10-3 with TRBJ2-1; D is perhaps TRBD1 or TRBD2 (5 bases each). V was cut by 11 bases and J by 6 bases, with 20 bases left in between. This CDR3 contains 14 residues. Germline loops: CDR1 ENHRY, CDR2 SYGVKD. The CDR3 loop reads CAALEPGLTNEQFF. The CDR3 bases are TGTGCCGCGCTCGAACCGGGGCTTACCAATGAGCAGTTCTTC.

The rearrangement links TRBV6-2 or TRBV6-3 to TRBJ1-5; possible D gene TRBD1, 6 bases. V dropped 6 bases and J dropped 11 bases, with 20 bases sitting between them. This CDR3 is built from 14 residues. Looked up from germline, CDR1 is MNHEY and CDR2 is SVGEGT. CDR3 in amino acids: CASSTSPQGSTQHF. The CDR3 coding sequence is TGTGCCAGCAGCACCTCCCCGCAGGGGAGCACCCAGCATTTT.

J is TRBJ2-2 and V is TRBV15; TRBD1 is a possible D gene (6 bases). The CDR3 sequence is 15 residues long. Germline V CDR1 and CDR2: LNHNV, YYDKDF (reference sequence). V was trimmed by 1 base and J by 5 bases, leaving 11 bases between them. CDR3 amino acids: CATSRAGVGTGELFF. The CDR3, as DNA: TGTGCCACCAGCAGAGCAGGGGTTGGGACCGGGGAGCTGTTTTTT. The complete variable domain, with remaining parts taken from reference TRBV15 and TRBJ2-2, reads DAMVIQNPRYQVTQFGKPVTLSCSQTLNHNVMYWYQQKSSQAPKLLFHYYDKDFNNEADTPDNFQSRRPNTSFCFLDIRSPGLGDTAMYLCATSRAGVGTGELFFGEGSRLTVL.

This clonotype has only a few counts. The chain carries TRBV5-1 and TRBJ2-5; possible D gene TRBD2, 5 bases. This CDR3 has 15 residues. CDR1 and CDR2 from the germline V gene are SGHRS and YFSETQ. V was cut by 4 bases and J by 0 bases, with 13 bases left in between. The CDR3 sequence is CASSPLTGYQETQYF. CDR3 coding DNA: TGCGCCAGCAGCCCGTTGACGGGATACCAAGAGACCCAGTACTTC.

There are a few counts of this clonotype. Here the CDR3 DNA reads TGCGCCAGCAGCCAAGTAAGGTCTAGGCGCTCCTACAATGAGCAGTTCTTC. It is translated as CASSQVRSRRSYNEQFF. The chain combines TRBV4-1 with TRBJ2-1; D gene unclear. CDR1 is MGHRA and CDR2 is YSYEKL in the germline V gene. Trimming pared 1 base from V and 0 bases from J, leaving 13 bases between. CDR3 length: 17 residues.